The present T cell receptor (beta chain) was sequenced within a study of CD8 T cells in ankylosing spondylitis. Study observations and caveats: From matched ankylosing spondylitis synovial fluid, disease-linked clones were reportedly recovered at significantly enriched levels.

A single record per CDR3 protein comes from TCRdb applying MiXCR to the 5' RACE reads. The top ten hold approximately 2.1% of the sample, which has tens of thousands of distinct CDR3 sequences, less than 6% seen once. As to this clonotype: Its antigen is still unknown. It may be a read error: a sequence one base away is much more abundant.

This CDR3 spans 12 amino acids. Per germline, CDR1 SGHRS and CDR2 YFSETQ. The chain is built from TRBV5-1 and TRBJ2-2; D gene unclear. This sequence originates from a male donor with ankylosing spondylitis or in good health (not recorded which). Sequences were obtained from blood, either unsorted or a sorted T cell fraction (not recorded which). CDR3 amino acids: CAGSYNTGELFF. CDR3 coding DNA: TGCGCCGGCAGCTACAACACCGGGGAGCTGTTTTTT.